This passage covers 27 T cell receptor beta chains from one sample sequenced in a study of cytomegalovirus exposure and HLA in healthy donors (dated by TCRdb to the late 2010s). The library came from the immunoSEQ multiplex PCR assay. For the multiplex PCR, a mixture combining 60 forward primers for TCR Vbeta segments and 13 reverse primers for TCR Jbeta segments was used. TCRdb stores this immuneACCESS table with in-frame sequences only. Part of the clones is absent; in the studies checked, under half of the shortfall reflects unresolved V genes, and no reason is known for the rest. This sample gives some 200,000 clones in total; 75% to 85% of them show up just once. The ten biggest clones cover about 0.84% of the sample. The material sequenced was PBMCs. The receptors were sampled from a woman younger than 35 in good health and CMV-seronegative.

This sequence joins TRBV5-1 and TRBJ2-5, with 10 bases matching TRBD2. Looked up from germline, CDR1 is SGHRS and CDR2 is YFSETQ. The V and J ends lost 2 bases and 4 bases, in that order; junction bases with no gene match: 5. This CDR3 is built from 15 residues. The CDR3 protein is CASSFSAGGGETQYF. The CDR3 nucleotides are TGCGCCAGCAGCTTCTCAGCGGGAGGGGGAGAGACCCAGTACTTC.

J is TRBJ2-7 and V is TRBV7-6, with D unresolved. Germline assignment: CDR1 SGHVS and CDR2 FNYEAQ. The CDR3 has 15 amino acids. Trimming removed 0 bases at V and 4 bases at J, with 13 bases between. The CDR3 nucleotides read TGTGCCAGCAGCTTAGCGTTTGATAAGCCTTACGAGCAGTACTTC. It yields the protein CASSLAFDKPYEQYF. Drawing the rest from reference TRBV7-6 and TRBJ2-7, the complete variable domain is GAGVSQSPRYKVTKRGQDVALRCDPISGHVSLYWYRQALGQGPEFLTYFNYEAQQDKSGLPNDRFSAERPEGSISTLTIQRTEQRDSAMYRCASSLAFDKPYEQYFGPGTRLTVT.

The chain has TRBV7-9 and TRBJ1-2; 7 bases line up with TRBD1. Germline V CDR1 and CDR2: SEHNR, FQNEAQ (reference sequence). Trimming cost V 5 bases and J 4 bases; bases outside gene matches: 10. CDR3 length: 15 residues. CDR3 amino acids: CASSRMTGMVYGYTF. CDR3 sequence (DNA): TGTGCCAGCAGCCGTATGACAGGGATGGTCTATGGCTACACCTTC.

The chain carries TRBV27 and TRBJ1-5; D call uncertain. Trimming stripped 0 bases from V and 2 bases from J, with 14 bases between. The CDR3 runs to 17 residues. In germline, CDR1 is MNHEY, CDR2 SMNVEV (reference sequence). This chain's CDR3 is CASSLSGRLIGNQPQHF. The CDR3 DNA sequence: TGTGCCAGCAGTTTATCTGGCAGGCTCATTGGCAATCAGCCCCAGCATTTT.

This rearrangement joins TRBV18 to TRBJ2-7; tentatively, D is TRBD2 (6 bases). CDR1 KGHSH and CDR2 LQKENI come from the germline V gene. The V and J ends lost 0 bases and 3 bases respectively, with 9 bases between them. The CDR3 extends over 14 amino acids. The CDR3 nucleotides are TGTGCCAGCTCACCACCGGGAGGCAACTACGAGCAGTACTTC. Its protein product is CASSPPGGNYEQYF.

This clone was recorded a few times. The rearrangement uses TRBV6-5 and TRBJ1-5, with D tentatively TRBD1 (5 bases). CDR1 MNHEY and CDR2 SVGAGI come from the germline V gene. This CDR3 contains 15 residues. Trimming shortened V by 5 bases and J by 0 bases, and 11 bases separated the two germline ends. CDR3 residues: CASSAQTDSNQPQHF. CDR3 DNA sequence: TGTGCCAGCAGTGCCCAGACAGATAGCAATCAGCCCCAGCATTTT.

This CDR3 reads CASSLDTGSGILTF. CDR3 coding DNA: TGTGCCAGCAGCTTAGACACGGGCTCGGGGATCCTGACTTTC. The chain employs TRBV7-2 and TRBJ2-6, with a tentative D call TRBD2 (5 bases). Germline assignment: CDR1 SGHTA and CDR2 FQGNSA. This CDR3 comprises 14 residues. V lost 1 base and J lost 14, with 15 bases in between.

The gene calls are TRBV2 and TRBJ1-3; D is possibly TRBD1 (6 bases). Trimming removed 7 bases from V and 0 bases from J, with 16 bases in between. CDR1 and CDR2 (germline): SNHLY, FYNNEI. The CDR3 length is 16 residues. In DNA form, the CDR3 reads TGTGCCAGCACCTGGGACAACTATATCTCTGGAAACACCATATATTTT. It encodes CASTWDNYISGNTIYF.

The chain uses TRBV7-8 and TRBJ2-2; the D is unclear. Trimming removed 0 bases from V and 8 bases from J, with 7 bases in between. The V gene's germline CDR1 is SGHVS and CDR2 FQNEAQ. The CDR3 spans 13 residues. DNA for the CDR3: TGTGCCAGCAGCTTAGCGCTGAGGGGGGAGCTGTTTTTT. This codes for CASSLALRGELFF.

The V call is TRBV19, the J call TRBJ2-7; 10 positions agree with TRBD1. V dropped 2 bases and J dropped 6; count of bases not matched to a gene: 10. The germline V gene encodes CDR1 LNHDA and CDR2 SQIVND (reference sequence). This CDR3 has 16 residues. In nucleotides, the CDR3 is TGTGCCAGTAGTATAACTACCGGGACAGGGGTCCGCGAGCAGTACTTC. Encoded protein: CASSITTGTGVREQYF.

The CDR3 coding sequence is TGTGCCAGCAGCGTCGCGGGACCGGGACAGGGATTCTACGAGCAGTACTTC. It encodes CASSVAGPGQGFYEQYF. This chain connects TRBV7-9 to TRBJ2-7, with 9 bases identical to TRBD1. The CDR3 has 17 residues. Losses at the gene ends were 5 bases for V and 3 bases for J; bases not matched to a gene: 14. Germline V lookup: CDR1 SEHNR, CDR2 FQNEAQ (reference sequence).

The chain uses TRBV6-4 and TRBJ1-5, with TRBD1 as a possible D gene (6 bases). This CDR3 contains 16 residues. Trimming cost V 4 bases and J 2 bases, with 15 bases left between them. Per germline, CDR1 MRHNA and CDR2 SNTAGT. CDR3 sequence: CASSGLQGLGNQPQHF. The CDR3 DNA reads TGTGCCAGCAGTGGTCTACAGGGCTTGGGCAATCAGCCCCAGCATTTT.

There are a few counts of this clone. The chain joins TRBV7-9 to TRBJ2-1; 10 positions agree with TRBD2. The ends lost 5 bases at V and 4 bases at J; junction bases unmatched: 11. The CDR3 contains 17 residues. Germline assignment: CDR1 SEHNR and CDR2 FQNEAQ (reference sequence). The CDR3 here is CASSPRRLAGEYNEQFF. The CDR3 region has the DNA TGTGCCAGCAGCCCCCGTCGGCTAGCGGGGGAGTACAATGAGCAGTTCTTC.

The chain has TRBV5-1 and TRBJ2-7, with 7 bases lining up with TRBD1. Germline trimming cut 0 bases from V and 6 bases from J; bases unmatched to any gene: 3. The CDR3 runs 13 residues. Looked up from germline, CDR1 is SGHRS and CDR2 is YFSETQ. The DNA for the CDR3 is TGCGCCAGCAGCTTGGTCGCAGGGGGCGAGCAGTACTTC. Encoded protein: CASSLVAGGEQYF.

This clone was seen a single time. The V and J genes are TRBV6-5 and TRBJ2-1, with 7 nucleotides matching TRBD1. The CDR3 length is 14 residues. Germline CDR1 reads MNHEY; CDR2 reads SVGAGI. With V trimmed by 7 bases and J by 4 bases, 7 bases remained unmatched. CDR3 coding DNA: TGTGCCAGCACCCTCGGACAGGCATACAATGAGCAGTTCTTC. This sequence encodes CASTLGQAYNEQFF.

The V gene is TRBV5-5, the J gene TRBJ1-2; possible D gene TRBD1, 6 bases. The CDR3 length is 15 residues. Looked up from germline, CDR1 is SGHKS and CDR2 is YYEKEE (reference sequence). V lost 5 bases to trimming and J lost 2 bases, with 16 bases between them. CDR3 amino acids: CASRYRDTGNYGYTF. Here the CDR3 DNA reads TGTGCCAGCAGATACCGGGACACCGGAAACTATGGCTACACCTTC. Combining the CDR3 with reference TRBV5-5 and TRBJ1-2 gives the whole variable domain DAGVTQSPTHLIKTRGQQVTLRCSPISGHKSVSWYQQVLGQGPQFIFQYYEKEERGRGNFPDRFSARQFPNYSSELNVNALLLGDSALYLCASRYRDTGNYGYTFGSGTRLTVV.

The genes are TRBV6-5 and TRBJ2-7; 7 bases align to TRBD1. With V trimmed by 6 bases and J by 3 bases, 2 bases remained unmatched. Germline CDR1 and CDR2: MNHEY and SVGAGI. This CDR3 is built from 12 residues. CDR3: CASRTGRYEQYF. The CDR3 region has the DNA TGTGCCAGCAGGACAGGGCGCTACGAGCAGTACTTC.

J is TRBJ1-2 and V is TRBV18; D gene ambiguous. The V and J ends lost 3 bases and 0 bases respectively, with 14 bases between them. The CDR3 runs 16 residues. Germline V gene sequence: CDR1 KGHSH, CDR2 LQKENI. CDR3 DNA sequence: TGTGCCAGCTCACCGAGGGAGGCTCCCGCTAACTATGGCTACACCTTC. This codes for CASSPREAPANYGYTF. Combining the CDR3 with reference TRBV18 and TRBJ1-2 gives the whole variable domain NAGVMQNPRHLVRRRGQEARLRCSPMKGHSHVYWYRQLPEEGLKFMVYLQKENIIDESGMPKERFSAEFPKEGPSILRIQQVVRGDSAAYFCASSPREAPANYGYTFGSGTRLTVV.

The rearrangement uses TRBV18 and TRBJ2-7; 8 bases are a match to TRBD1. J lost 4 bases, V lost 5 bases, and 7 bases had no gene match. Per germline, CDR1 KGHSH and CDR2 LQKENI. This CDR3 is 14 amino acids long. The CDR3 sequence: CASSTGGIPYEQYF. The CDR3 DNA sequence: TGTGCCAGCTCAACAGGGGGAATTCCTTACGAGCAGTACTTC. The variable domain in full, with the rest retrieved from reference TRBV18 and TRBJ2-7, is NAGVMQNPRHLVRRRGQEARLRCSPMKGHSHVYWYRQLPEEGLKFMVYLQKENIIDESGMPKERFSAEFPKEGPSILRIQQVVRGDSAAYFCASSTGGIPYEQYFGPGTRLTVT.

DNA for the CDR3: TGTGCCAGCAGCTCCACCGGGACAGGGGACTACAATGAGCAGTTCTTC. Encoded protein: CASSSTGTGDYNEQFF. This chain uses TRBV7-8 with TRBJ2-1, with TRBD1 matching over 10 bases. CDR1 and CDR2 from the germline V gene are SGHVS and FQNEAQ. CDR3 length: 16 amino acids. With V trimmed by 4 bases and J by 3 bases, 6 bases remained unmatched.

The genes are TRBV6-5 and TRBJ2-1; TRBD2 matches at 7 bases. The CDR3 sequence is 15 residues long. V gave up 7 bases and J gave up 7 bases; unmatched junction bases: 13. Germline CDR1 MNHEY, CDR2 SVGAGI. CDR3 bases: TGTGCCAGCACTAGTGGCGGGGGAAGTTGGAATGAGCAGTTCTTC. It translates to CASTSGGGSWNEQFF.

The chain combines TRBV6-4 with TRBJ2-1; TRBD2 aligns across 8 bases. This CDR3 spans 17 amino acids. The trim removed 2 bases at V and 0 bases at J, leaving 6 bases unmatched. CDR1 is MRHNA, CDR2 SNTAGT, per germline. CDR3 residues: CASSDRGAGVSYNEQFF. The CDR3 DNA follows: TGTGCCAGCAGTGACCGCGGAGCGGGAGTCTCCTACAATGAGCAGTTCTTC.

This chain uses TRBV9 with TRBJ2-5; D not resolved. V gave up 7 bases and J gave up 4 bases, with 8 bases separating them. Per the germline V gene, CDR1 is SGDLS and CDR2 is YYNGEE. The CDR3 is 11 residues long. This CDR3 is CASGPGETQYF. In DNA form, the CDR3 reads TGTGCCAGCGGCCCTGGAGAGACCCAGTACTTC.

On this clone itself: Its ends do not fully match the called genes, so a read error is possible. The J gene is TRBJ1-4, the V gene TRBV7-9; 7 bases are a match to TRBD1. The CDR3 has 12 residues. CDR1 SEHNR and CDR2 FQNEAQ come from the germline V gene (reference sequence). The CDR3 DNA reads as TGTTCCAGCAGCTTAGAGGAGGGGACAGTGGTTTTT. As protein: CSSSLEEGTVVF.

The V call is TRBV11-2, the J call TRBJ1-3, with D hard to call. Germline CDR1 and CDR2: SGHAT and FQNNGV. Deletions cut 7 bases from V and 4 bases from J, with 11 bases between. The CDR3 is 13 amino acids. CDR3 DNA: TGTGCCAGCACCGAGAGGAGGGGAAACACCATATATTTT. Amino acids: CASTERRGNTIYF.

The chain is built from TRBV5-1 and TRBJ1-2, with D possibly being TRBD1 (5 bases). V was clipped by 1 base and J by 7 bases, with 11 bases between them. This CDR3 has 13 residues. Per the germline V gene, CDR1 is SGHRS and CDR2 is YFSETQ. The CDR3 loop is CASSLSREGGYTF. CDR3 DNA: TGCGCCAGCAGCTTGAGCAGGGAAGGTGGCTACACCTTC. Looking up the rest from reference TRBV5-1 and TRBJ1-2 gives the full variable domain: KAGVTQTPRYLIKTRGQQVTLSCSPISGHRSVSWYQQTPGQGLQFLFEYFSETQRNKGNFPGRFSGRQFSNSRSEMNVSTLELGDSALYLCASSLSREGGYTFGSGTRLTVV.

This clone came up once. The chain employs TRBV7-9 and TRBJ1-1; D perhaps matches TRBD1 (5 bases). The germline V and J ends were trimmed by 5 bases and 0 bases, with 22 bases remaining between them. CDR3 length: 18 amino acids. Germline V CDR1 and CDR2: SEHNR, FQNEAQ (reference sequence). CDR3 protein: CASSPAPVDTSLNTEAFF. CDR3 bases: TGTGCCAGCAGCCCCGCACCTGTGGACACTTCCTTGAACACTGAAGCTTTCTTT.